This paragraph reports one TCR beta chain. Antigen specificity is unknown. The sample is drawn from a study of cytomegalovirus exposure and HLA in healthy donors. Study-level background: An earlier analysis found roughly 100 million unique TCR beta sequences from about 190 million T cells.

PCR primers comprised 60 Vbeta and 13 Jbeta primers. Profiling relied on immunoSEQ multiplex PCR, and the TCRdb table lists in-frame clones only, not all of them. The sample records some 120,000 clones, approximately 80% being singletons. V lost 4 bases, J lost 3 bases, and 10 bases lay in between. There are 13 residues in the CDR3. CDR1 is MDHEN, CDR2 SYDVKM, per germline. Whole-study results and caveats: Earlier analysis found most TCR beta V segments productive about 90% or about 30% of the time. Later, an analysis found that common viral pathogens appeared to be linked with several of the most significant clusters.

The donors (healthy individuals) were bone marrow donors. The sequence was obtained from a woman between 40 and 55 years old in good health and CMV-seropositive. The chain carries TRBV28 and TRBJ2-7; no reliable D call. Sequenced: PBMCs. The CDR3 here is CASSSTDNYEQYF. DNA for the CDR3: TGTGCCAGCAGTTCCACTGATAACTACGAGCAGTACTTC. Using reference TRBV28 and TRBJ2-7 for the parts outside the CDR3, the full variable domain is DVKVTQSSRYLVKRTGEKVFLECVQDMDHENMFWYRQDPGLGLRLIYFSYDVKMKEKGDIPEGYSVSREKKERFSLILESASTNQTSMYLCASSSTDNYEQYFGPGTRLTVT.